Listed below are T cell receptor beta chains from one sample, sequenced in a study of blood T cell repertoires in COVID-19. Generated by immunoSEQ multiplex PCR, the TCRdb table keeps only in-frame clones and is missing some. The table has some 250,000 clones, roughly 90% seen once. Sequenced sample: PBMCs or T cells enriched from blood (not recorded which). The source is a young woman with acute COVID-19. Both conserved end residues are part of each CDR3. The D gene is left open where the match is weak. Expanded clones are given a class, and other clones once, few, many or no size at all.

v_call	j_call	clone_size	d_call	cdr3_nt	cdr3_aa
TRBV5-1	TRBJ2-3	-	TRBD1	TGCGCCAGCAGCGTGACAGGGGTATCAGATACGCAGTATTTT	CASSVTGVSDTQYF
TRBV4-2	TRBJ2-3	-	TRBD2	TGTGCCAGCAGCCACAAGCTAGCGGGGGGCACAGATACGCAGTATTTT	CASSHKLAGGTDTQYF
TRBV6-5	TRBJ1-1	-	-	TGTGCCAGCAGTCGTCCGGGGGCTGAAGCTTTCTTT	CASSRPGAEAFF
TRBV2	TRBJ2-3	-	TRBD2	TGTGCCAGCAGTGAATGGTTCGGGGGGGCAGATACGCAGTATTTT	CASSEWFGGADTQYF
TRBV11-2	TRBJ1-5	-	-	TGTGCCAGCAGCTTAGCGCAACGGGAGCCCCAGCATTTT	CASSLAQREPQHF
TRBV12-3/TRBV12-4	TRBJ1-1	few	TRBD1	TGTGCCAGCAGTCCGGGACAGGGCTCTGAAGCTTTCTTT	CASSPGQGSEAFF
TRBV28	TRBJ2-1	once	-	TGTGCCAGCCTTACCGCTCAGGGTTCCTCCTACAATGAGCAGTTCTTC	CASLTAQGSSYNEQFF
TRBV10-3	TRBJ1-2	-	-	TGTGCCATCAGTGAGTCGGGGGGAGTCTACACCTTC	CAISESGGVYTF
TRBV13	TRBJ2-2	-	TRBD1	TGTGCCAGCAGCTTAGGCTACAGGGGGAAGAACACCGGGGAGCTGTTTTTT	CASSLGYRGKNTGELFF
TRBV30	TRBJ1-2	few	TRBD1	TGTGCCTGGAGTGCCGTAACAGGGGGACGCTATGGCTACACCTTC	CAWSAVTGGRYGYTF
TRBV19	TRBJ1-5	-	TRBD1	TGTGCCAGTAGTGCCGGGACAGGGTTTTCTCAGCCCCAGCATTTT	CASSAGTGFSQPQHF
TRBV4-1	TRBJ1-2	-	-	TGCGCCAGCAGCCAAGAACGGGCAAAGGGGAACTATGGCTACATCTTC	CASSQERAKGNYGYIF
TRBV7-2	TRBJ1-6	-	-	TGTGCCAGCAGCTTAAAGGTCCCCGGGGCACCCCTCCACTTT	CASSLKVPGAPLHF
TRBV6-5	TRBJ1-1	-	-	TGTGCCAGCAACTCCGAGGTGGGCACTGAAGCTTTCTTT	CASNSEVGTEAFF
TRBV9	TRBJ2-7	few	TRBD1	TGTGCCAGCAGCCCGGCGGACAGGGGTTCCTACGAGCAGTACTTC	CASSPADRGSYEQYF
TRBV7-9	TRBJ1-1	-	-	TGTGCCAGCAGCTTAAGTAGCGGTAGGAACACTGAAGCTTTCTTT	CASSLSSGRNTEAFF
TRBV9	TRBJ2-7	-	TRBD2	TGTGCCAGCAGCGCCCGAGCGGGGGGGCAATACGAGCAGTACTTC	CASSARAGGQYEQYF
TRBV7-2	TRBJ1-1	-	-	TGTGCCAGCAGCTTAACCCGACAGGATAGGAACACTGAAGCTTTCTTT	CASSLTRQDRNTEAFF
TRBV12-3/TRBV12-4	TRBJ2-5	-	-	TGTGCCAGCAGTTTCTCCTTAGAAGAGACCCAGTACTTC	CASSFSLEETQYF
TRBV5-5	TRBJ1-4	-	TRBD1	TGTGCCAGCAGCTGGCCGGGACAGGGGTCCTTTAATGAAAAACTGTTTTTT	CASSWPGQGSFNEKLFF
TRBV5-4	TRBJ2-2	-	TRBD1	TGTGCCAGCAGCTCCAAACGGGACAGTAACACCGGGGAGCTGTTTTTT	CASSSKRDSNTGELFF
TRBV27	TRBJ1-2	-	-	TGTGCCAGCAGTTTAATTGGAGCAACACATGTTTATGGCTACACCTTC	CASSLIGATHVYGYTF
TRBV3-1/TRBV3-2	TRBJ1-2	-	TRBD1	TGTGCCAGCAGCTCAAGTGGGACAGGGATGTTGGGCTACACCTTC	CASSSSGTGMLGYTF
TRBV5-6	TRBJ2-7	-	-	TGTGCCAGCAGCTTGGGGCTAGCGACCTACGAGCAGTACTTC	CASSLGLATYEQYF
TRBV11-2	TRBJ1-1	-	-	TGTGCCAGCAGCATAAACAGGGTCGGTACTGAAGCTTTCTTT	CASSINRVGTEAFF
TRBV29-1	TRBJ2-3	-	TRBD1	TGCAGCGTTGAAGAGGGACAGGGGAGAGATACGCAGTATTTT	CSVEEGQGRDTQYF
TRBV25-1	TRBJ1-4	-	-	TGTGCCAGCAGTGAATCCGACAGGTTTGAAAAACTGTTTTTT	CASSESDRFEKLFF
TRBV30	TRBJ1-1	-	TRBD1	TGTGCCTGGCATCCGGGACAGGGATCCTTGGGTAGAGCTTTCTTT	CAWHPGQGSLGRAFF
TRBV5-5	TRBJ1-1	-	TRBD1	TGTGCCAGCAGCCTTACAGGGGACGGGATGAGCACTGAAGCTTTCTTT	CASSLTGDGMSTEAFF
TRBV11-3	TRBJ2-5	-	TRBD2	TGTGCCAGCAGCGTTAGCGGGGGGGGTGGAGAGACCCAGTACTTC	CASSVSGGGGETQYF
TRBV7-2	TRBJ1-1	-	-	TGTGCCAGCAGCTTTCCCCCAGAGAACACTGAAGCTTTCTTT	CASSFPPENTEAFF
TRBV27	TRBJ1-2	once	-	TGTGCCAGCAGTTTAGGGCCAGGGGACTATGGCTACACCTTC	CASSLGPGDYGYTF
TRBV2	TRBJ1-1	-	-	TGTGCCAGCAGCGGACCCCGGGACATTGAAGCTTTCTTT	CASSGPRDIEAFF
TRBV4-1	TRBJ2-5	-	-	TGCGCCAGCAGCCAAGATTTGGCAGGGGGGATCCAAGAGACCCAGTACTTC	CASSQDLAGGIQETQYF
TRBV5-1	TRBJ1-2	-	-	TGCGCCAGCAGCTCGTCGACTGGCGGATATGGCTACACCTTC	CASSSSTGGYGYTF
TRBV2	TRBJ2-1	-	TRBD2	TGTGCCAGCAGTGAATCTCTAGCGGGTACTAATGAGCAGTTCTTC	CASSESLAGTNEQFF
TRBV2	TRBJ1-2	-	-	TGTGCCAGCAGTGAAGACGGGCAGGGGATCTATGGCTACACCTTC	CASSEDGQGIYGYTF
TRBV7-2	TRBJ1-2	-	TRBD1	TGTGCCAGCAGCTTAAGGGGGCAGGGGGCGTTTGGCTACACCTTC	CASSLRGQGAFGYTF
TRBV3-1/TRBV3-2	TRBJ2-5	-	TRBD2	TGTGCCAGCAGCCGGGGACTAGCGGGGGGCCGGGATCAAGAGACCCAGTACTTC	CASSRGLAGGRDQETQYF
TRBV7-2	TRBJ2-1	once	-	TGTGCCAGCAGCCTTCTTCCAGGATCATTATACAATGAGCAGTTCTTC	CASSLLPGSLYNEQFF
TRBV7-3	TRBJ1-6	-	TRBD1	TGTGCCAGCAGCCGGGACAGAATTTCACCCCTCCACTTT	CASSRDRISPLHF
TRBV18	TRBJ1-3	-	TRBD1	TGTGCCAGCTCACCACGAATCCGGGACAGGGTCTCTGGAAACACCATATATTTT	CASSPRIRDRVSGNTIYF
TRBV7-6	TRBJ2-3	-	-	TGTGCCAGCAGCTCTCACAGATACACAGATACGCAGTATTTT	CASSSHRYTDTQYF
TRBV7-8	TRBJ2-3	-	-	TGTGCCAGCAGCTTAGTCTTGGCAGGGGAGAGCCGGTCCACAGATACGCAGTATTTT	CASSLVLAGESRSTDTQYF
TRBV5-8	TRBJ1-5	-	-	TGTGCCAGCAGCTTACCCGGCGGGGAGGTTAGCAATCAGCCCCAGCATTTT	CASSLPGGEVSNQPQHF
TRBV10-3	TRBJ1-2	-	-	TGTGCCATCAGTGAGTCGACCGTGGGCAGCACCTATGGCTACACCTTC	CAISESTVGSTYGYTF
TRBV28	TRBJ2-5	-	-	TGTGCCAGCAGTTTACCTTCGGGACTCCTGGAGACCCAGTACTTC	CASSLPSGLLETQYF
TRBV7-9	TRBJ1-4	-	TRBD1	TGTGCCAGCAGCCTACAGGGGGCTTCGCAAAAACTGTTTTTT	CASSLQGASQKLFF
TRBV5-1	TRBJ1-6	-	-	TGCGCCAGCAGCTTGGGGGCAGGTTTTATGGATTCACCCCTCCACTTT	CASSLGAGFMDSPLHF
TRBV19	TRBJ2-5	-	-	TGTGCCAGTAGTATCCCAGGGAACCGAGAGACCCAGTACTTC	CASSIPGNRETQYF
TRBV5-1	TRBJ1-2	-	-	TGCGCCAGCAGCTTGGAACAGGTTCATGGCTACACCTTC	CASSLEQVHGYTF
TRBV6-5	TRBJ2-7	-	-	TGTGCCAGCAGTTCTCCTAGCTCCTACGAGCAGTACTTC	CASSSPSSYEQYF
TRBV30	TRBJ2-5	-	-	TGTGCCTGGAGTCCCTGGGGGGGGGCTGTGCGGGAGACCCAGTACTTC	CAWSPWGGAVRETQYF
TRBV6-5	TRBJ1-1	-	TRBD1	TGTGCCAGCAGTTACCCAGGGGGGAACACTGAAGCTTTCTTT	CASSYPGGNTEAFF
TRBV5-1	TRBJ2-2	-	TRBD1	TGCGCCAGCCTACCGGGACAGATGAACACCGGGGAGCTGTTTTTT	CASLPGQMNTGELFF
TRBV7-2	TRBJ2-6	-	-	TGTGCCAGCAGCCTAACAGGGTCTAGAACGGGGGCCAACGTCCTGACTTTC	CASSLTGSRTGANVLTF
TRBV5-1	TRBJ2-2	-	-	TGCGCCAGCAGACGGGACACCTACACCGGGGAGCTGTTTTTT	CASRRDTYTGELFF
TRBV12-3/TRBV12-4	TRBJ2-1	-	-	TGTGCCAGCAGTAAGGGAGGCTACAATGAGCAGTTCTTC	CASSKGGYNEQFF
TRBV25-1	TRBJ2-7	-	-	TGTGCCAGCAGTGCCGGGACCTACGAGCAGTACTTC	CASSAGTYEQYF